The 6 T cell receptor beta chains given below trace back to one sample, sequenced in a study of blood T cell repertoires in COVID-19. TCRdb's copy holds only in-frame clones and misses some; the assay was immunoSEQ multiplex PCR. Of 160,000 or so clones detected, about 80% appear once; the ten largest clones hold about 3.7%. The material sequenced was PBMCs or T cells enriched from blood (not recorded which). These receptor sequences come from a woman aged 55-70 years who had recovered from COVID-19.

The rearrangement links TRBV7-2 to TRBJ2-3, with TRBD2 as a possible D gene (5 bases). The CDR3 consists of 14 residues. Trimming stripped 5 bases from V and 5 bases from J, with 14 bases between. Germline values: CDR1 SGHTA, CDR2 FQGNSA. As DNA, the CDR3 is TGTGCCAGCAGCGGACTGGGAGCAGGAGATACGCAGTATTTT. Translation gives CASSGLGAGDTQYF.

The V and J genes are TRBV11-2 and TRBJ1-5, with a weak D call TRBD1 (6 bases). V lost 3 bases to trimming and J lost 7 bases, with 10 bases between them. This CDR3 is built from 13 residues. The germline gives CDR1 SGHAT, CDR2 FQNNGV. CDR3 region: CASSFQQGQPQHF. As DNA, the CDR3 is TGTGCCAGCAGCTTCCAACAGGGACAGCCCCAGCATTTT.

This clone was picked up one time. CDR3 nucleotide sequence: TGTGCCAGCAGCGGTTCTCCGACAGGCACCGGGGAGCTGTTTTTT. Translating it yields CASSGSPTGTGELFF. V is TRBV2 and J is TRBJ2-2, with D possibly being TRBD1 (6 bases). This CDR3 spans 15 amino acids. Per germline, CDR1 SNHLY and CDR2 FYNNEI. Trimming shortened V by 6 bases and J by 4 bases, and 15 bases separated the two germline ends.

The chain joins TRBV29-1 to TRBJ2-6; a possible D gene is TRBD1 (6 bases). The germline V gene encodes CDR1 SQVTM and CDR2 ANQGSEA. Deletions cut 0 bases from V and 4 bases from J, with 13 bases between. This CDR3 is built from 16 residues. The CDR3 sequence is CSVEDPQGLGANVLTF. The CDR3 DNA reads TGCAGCGTTGAAGATCCACAGGGATTGGGGGCCAACGTCCTGACTTTC.

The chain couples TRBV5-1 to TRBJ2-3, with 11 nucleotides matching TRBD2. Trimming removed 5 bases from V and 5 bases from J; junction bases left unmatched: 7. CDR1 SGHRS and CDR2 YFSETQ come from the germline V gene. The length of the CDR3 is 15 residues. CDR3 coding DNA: TGCGCCAGCAGGGACCTAGCGGGGGGCCTAGATACGCAGTATTTT. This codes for CASRDLAGGLDTQYF. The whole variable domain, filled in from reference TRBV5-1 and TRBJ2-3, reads KAGVTQTPRYLIKTRGQQVTLSCSPISGHRSVSWYQQTPGQGLQFLFEYFSETQRNKGNFPGRFSGRQFSNSRSEMNVSTLELGDSALYLCASRDLAGGLDTQYFGPGTRLTVL.

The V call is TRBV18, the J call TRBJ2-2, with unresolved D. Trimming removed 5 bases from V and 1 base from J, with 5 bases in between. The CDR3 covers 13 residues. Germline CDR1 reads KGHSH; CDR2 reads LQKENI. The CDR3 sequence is CASSFRNTGELFF. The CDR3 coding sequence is TGTGCCAGCTCATTCAGGAACACCGGGGAGCTGTTTTTT. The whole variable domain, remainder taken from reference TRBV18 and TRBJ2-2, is NAGVMQNPRHLVRRRGQEARLRCSPMKGHSHVYWYRQLPEEGLKFMVYLQKENIIDESGMPKERFSAEFPKEGPSILRIQQVVRGDSAAYFCASSFRNTGELFFGEGSRLTVL.